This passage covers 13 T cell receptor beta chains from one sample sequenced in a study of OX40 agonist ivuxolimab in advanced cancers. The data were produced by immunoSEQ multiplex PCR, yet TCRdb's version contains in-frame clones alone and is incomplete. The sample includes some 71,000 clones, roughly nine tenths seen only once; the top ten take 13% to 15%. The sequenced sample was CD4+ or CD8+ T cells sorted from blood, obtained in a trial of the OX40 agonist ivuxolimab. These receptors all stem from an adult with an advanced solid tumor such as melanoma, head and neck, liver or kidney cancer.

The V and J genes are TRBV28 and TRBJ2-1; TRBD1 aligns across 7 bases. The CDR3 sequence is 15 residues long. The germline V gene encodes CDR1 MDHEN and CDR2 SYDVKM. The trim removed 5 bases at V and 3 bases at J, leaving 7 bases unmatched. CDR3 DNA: TGTGCCAGCAGTCCACGTGACAGGGTCTACAATGAGCAGTTCTTC. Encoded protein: CASSPRDRVYNEQFF.

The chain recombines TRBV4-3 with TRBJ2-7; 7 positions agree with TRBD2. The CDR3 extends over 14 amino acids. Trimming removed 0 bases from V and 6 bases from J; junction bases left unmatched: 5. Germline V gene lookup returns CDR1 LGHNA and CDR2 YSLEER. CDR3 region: CASSQEGEGGEQYF. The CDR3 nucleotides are TGCGCCAGCAGCCAAGAAGGGGAGGGCGGCGAGCAGTACTTC.

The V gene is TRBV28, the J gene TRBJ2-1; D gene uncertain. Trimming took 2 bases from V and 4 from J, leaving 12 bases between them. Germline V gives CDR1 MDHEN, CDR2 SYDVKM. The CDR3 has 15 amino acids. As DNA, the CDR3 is TGTGCCAGCAGTTTAGGTTTGGAATTATACAATGAGCAGTTCTTC. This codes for CASSLGLELYNEQFF. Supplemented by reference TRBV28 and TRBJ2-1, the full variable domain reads DVKVTQSSRYLVKRTGEKVFLECVQDMDHENMFWYRQDPGLGLRLIYFSYDVKMKEKGDIPEGYSVSREKKERFSLILESASTNQTSMYLCASSLGLELYNEQFFGPGTRLTVL.

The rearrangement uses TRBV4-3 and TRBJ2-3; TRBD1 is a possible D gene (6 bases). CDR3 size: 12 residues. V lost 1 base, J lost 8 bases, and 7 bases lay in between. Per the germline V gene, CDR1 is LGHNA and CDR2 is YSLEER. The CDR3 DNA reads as TGCGCCAGCAGCCAAGGAGGGGGTACGCAGTATTTT. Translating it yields CASSQGGGTQYF.

CDR3 loop: CASREGGEFWLDLNTEAFF. The CDR3 nucleotides are TGTGCCAGCAGAGAGGGCGGAGAATTCTGGCTTGACTTGAACACTGAAGCTTTCTTT. The V call is TRBV21-1, the J call TRBJ1-1. TRBV21-1 corresponds to a pseudogene. The CDR3 runs 19 residues.

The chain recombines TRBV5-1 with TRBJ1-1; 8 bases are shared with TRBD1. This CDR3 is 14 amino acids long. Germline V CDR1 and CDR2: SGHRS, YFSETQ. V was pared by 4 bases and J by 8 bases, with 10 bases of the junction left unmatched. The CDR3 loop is CASSLSGQGGEAFF. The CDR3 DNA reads TGCGCCAGCAGCCTAAGCGGACAGGGCGGGGAAGCTTTCTTT. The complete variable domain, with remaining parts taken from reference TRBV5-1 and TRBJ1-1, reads KAGVTQTPRYLIKTRGQQVTLSCSPISGHRSVSWYQQTPGQGLQFLFEYFSETQRNKGNFPGRFSGRQFSNSRSEMNVSTLELGDSALYLCASSLSGQGGEAFFGQGTRLTVV.

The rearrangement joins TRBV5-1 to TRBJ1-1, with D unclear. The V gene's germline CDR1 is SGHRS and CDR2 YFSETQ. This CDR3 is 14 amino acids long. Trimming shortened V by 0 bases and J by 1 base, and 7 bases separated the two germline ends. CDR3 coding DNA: TGCGCCAGCAGCTTGGCAGCAGCGAACACTGAAGCTTTCTTT. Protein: CASSLAAANTEAFF.

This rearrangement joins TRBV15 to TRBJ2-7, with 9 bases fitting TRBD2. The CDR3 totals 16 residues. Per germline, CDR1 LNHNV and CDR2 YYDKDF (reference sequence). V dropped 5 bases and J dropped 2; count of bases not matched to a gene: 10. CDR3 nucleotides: TGTGCCACCAGCGGTACTAGCGGGCGATCGACCTACGAGCAGTACTTC. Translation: CATSGTSGRSTYEQYF.

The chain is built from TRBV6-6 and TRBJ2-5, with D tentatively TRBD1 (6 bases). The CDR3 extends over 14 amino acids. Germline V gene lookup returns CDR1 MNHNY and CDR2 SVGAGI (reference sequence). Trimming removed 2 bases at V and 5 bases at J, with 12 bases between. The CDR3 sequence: CASSYGQPLETQYF. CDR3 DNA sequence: TGTGCCAGCAGTTACGGACAGCCCCTGGAGACCCAGTACTTC.

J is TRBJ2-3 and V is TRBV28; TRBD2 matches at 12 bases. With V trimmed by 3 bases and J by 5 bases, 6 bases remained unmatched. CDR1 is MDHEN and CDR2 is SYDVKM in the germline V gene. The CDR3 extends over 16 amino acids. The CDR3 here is CASSFSPGLAGDTQYF. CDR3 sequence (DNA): TGTGCCAGCAGTTTCTCACCGGGACTAGCGGGAGATACGCAGTATTTT. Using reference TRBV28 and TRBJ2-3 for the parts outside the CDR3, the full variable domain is DVKVTQSSRYLVKRTGEKVFLECVQDMDHENMFWYRQDPGLGLRLIYFSYDVKMKEKGDIPEGYSVSREKKERFSLILESASTNQTSMYLCASSFSPGLAGDTQYFGPGTRLTVL.

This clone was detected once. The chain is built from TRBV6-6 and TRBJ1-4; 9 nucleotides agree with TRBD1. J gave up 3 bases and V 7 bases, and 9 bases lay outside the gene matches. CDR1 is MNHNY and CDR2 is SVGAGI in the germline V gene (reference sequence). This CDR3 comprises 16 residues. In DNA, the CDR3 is TGTGCCAGCAAACAACAGGGGGCGCCGGCTAATGAAAAACTGTTTTTT. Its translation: CASKQQGAPANEKLFF.

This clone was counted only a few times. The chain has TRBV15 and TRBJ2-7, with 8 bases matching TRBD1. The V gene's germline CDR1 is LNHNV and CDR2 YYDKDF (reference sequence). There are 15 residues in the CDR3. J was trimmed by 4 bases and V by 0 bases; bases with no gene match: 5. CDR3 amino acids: CATSREGTGVYEQYF. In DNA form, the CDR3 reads TGTGCCACCAGCAGAGAGGGGACAGGTGTGTACGAGCAGTACTTC.

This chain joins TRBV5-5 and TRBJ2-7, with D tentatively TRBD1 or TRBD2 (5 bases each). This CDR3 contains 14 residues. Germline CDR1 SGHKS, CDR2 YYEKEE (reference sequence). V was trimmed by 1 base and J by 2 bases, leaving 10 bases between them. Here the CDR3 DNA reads TGTGCCAGCAGCTTGTGGGGGACCACCTACGAGCAGTACTTC. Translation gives CASSLWGTTYEQYF. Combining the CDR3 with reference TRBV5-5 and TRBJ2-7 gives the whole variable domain DAGVTQSPTHLIKTRGQQVTLRCSPISGHKSVSWYQQVLGQGPQFIFQYYEKEERGRGNFPDRFSARQFPNYSSELNVNALLLGDSALYLCASSLWGTTYEQYFGPGTRLTVT.